These 19 T cell receptor beta chains were sequenced from one sample in a study of blood T cell repertoires in COVID-19. The method was immunoSEQ multiplex PCR; TCRdb's version includes in-frame clones alone and lacks a portion of them. The repertoire holds approximately 190,000 clones, with 80% to 95% as singletons. Sequencing was carried out using peripheral blood. Every receptor here comes from a middle-aged man with acute or convalescent COVID-19.

The chain employs TRBV7-3 and TRBJ1-1; no clear D gene. The CDR3 totals 14 residues. V dropped 6 bases and J dropped 2 bases, with 13 bases sitting between them. Germline V gives CDR1 SGHTA, CDR2 FQGTGA. The CDR3 bases are TGTGCCAGCAGATTGACGGGAACAAACACTGAAGCTTTCTTT. Translating it yields CASRLTGTNTEAFF. The entire variable domain, with the rest obtained from reference TRBV7-3 and TRBJ1-1, is as follows: GAGVSQTPSNKVTEKGKYVELRCDPISGHTALYWYRQSLGQGPEFLIYFQGTGAADDSGLPNDRFFAVRPEGSVSTLKIQRTERGDSAVYLCASRLTGTNTEAFFGQGTRLTVV.

The sample holds a few counts of this clone. This rearrangement joins TRBV5-5 to TRBJ2-1; TRBD2 matches at 10 bases. V lost 0 bases to trimming and J lost 10 bases; unmatched junction nucleotides: 1. The germline V gene has CDR1 SGHKS and CDR2 YYEKEE (reference sequence). The CDR3 loop spans 13 amino acids. The CDR3 spells CASSLELAGEQFF. CDR3 nucleotides: TGTGCCAGCAGCTTGGAACTAGCGGGGGAGCAGTTCTTC.

In its sample, this clone was seen once. The gene calls are TRBV7-3 and TRBJ2-6; 9 positions match TRBD1. V lost 4 bases and J lost 4; bases outside the gene matches: 11. There are 18 residues in the CDR3. In germline, CDR1 is SGHTA, CDR2 FQGTGA. CDR3 bases: TGTGCCAGCAGCTCACGTACCGGGACAGGGCCCGGGGCCAACGTCCTGACTTTC. Protein sequence: CASSSRTGTGPGANVLTF.

The chain carries TRBV7-9 and TRBJ2-3; 9 nucleotides match TRBD1. With V trimmed by 5 bases and J by 3 bases, 15 bases remained unmatched. The CDR3 sequence is 18 residues long. CDR1 is SEHNR and CDR2 is FQNEAQ in the germline V gene (reference sequence). The chain's CDR3 is CASSTPGTGSSGTDTQYF. The DNA of the CDR3 is TGTGCCAGCAGCACCCCAGGGACAGGGTCCTCAGGGACAGATACGCAGTATTTT.

This chain connects TRBV28 to TRBJ1-6, with D perhaps matching TRBD1 (6 bases). Germline CDR1 reads MDHEN; CDR2 reads SYDVKM. This CDR3 has 15 residues. Trimming shortened V by 2 bases and J by 6 bases, and 11 bases separated the two germline ends. The CDR3 region has the DNA TGTGCCAGCAGTTTACTTAGGGGGGGTAATTCACCCCTCCACTTT. Protein: CASSLLRGGNSPLHF.

This clone has a single count. This chain uses TRBV9 with TRBJ2-3, with D unclear. Germline loops: CDR1 SGDLS, CDR2 YYNGEE. This CDR3 has 15 residues. Trimming took off 0 bases at V and 2 bases at J, with 10 bases between the two ends. The CDR3 region has the DNA TGTGCCAGCAGCGTAGGCGCGGCCCACACAGATACGCAGTATTTT. Amino acid sequence: CASSVGAAHTDTQYF.

This clone has more than one count but fewer than ten. The chain recombines TRBV4-2 with TRBJ1-2, with no clear D. The V gene's germline CDR1 is LGHNA and CDR2 YNFKEQ. The V and J ends lost 0 bases and 5 bases respectively, with 10 bases between them. The CDR3 consists of 14 residues. This CDR3 reads CASSQDSGTYGYTF. Here the CDR3 DNA reads TGTGCCAGCAGCCAAGACTCAGGTACATATGGCTACACCTTC.

The chain uses TRBV4-1 and TRBJ2-2, with D possibly TRBD2 on 6 matching bases. Between the trimmed V and J ends, which lost 5 bases and 0 bases, there was a span of 10 bases. This CDR3 region has 15 residues. Germline lookup yields CDR1 MGHRA and CDR2 YSYEKL. DNA for the CDR3: TGCGCCAGCAGCGCTTCGGGGGCGAACACCGGGGAGCTGTTTTTT. Translation: CASSASGANTGELFF.

This clone was observed a handful of times. The V gene is TRBV9, the J gene TRBJ1-2, with 8 bases that match TRBD1. The CDR3 extends over 12 amino acids. Looked up from germline, CDR1 is SGDLS and CDR2 is YYNGEE. J gave up 7 bases and V 3 bases, and 2 bases lay outside the gene matches. The CDR3 bases are TGTGCCAGCAGCGGGACAGGGTCTGGCTACACCTTC. Protein product: CASSGTGSGYTF.

The CDR3 DNA reads TGTGCCATCAGTCCAAGCCCACAGGGTGATGAGCAGTTCTTC. It is translated as CAISPSPQGDEQFF. V gene TRBV10-3 combines with J gene TRBJ2-1; D perhaps matches TRBD1 (6 bases). The CDR3 covers 14 residues. Deletions cut 5 bases from V and 8 bases from J, with 16 bases between. CDR1 and CDR2 from the germline V gene are ENHRY and SYGVKD.

The chain uses TRBV10-3 and TRBJ1-5; D may be TRBD1 (6 bases). Trimming removed 0 bases at V and 6 bases at J, with 9 bases between. CDR1 and CDR2 from the germline V gene are ENHRY and SYGVKD. The CDR3 extends over 14 amino acids. In DNA, the CDR3 is TGTGCCATCAGTGAGTCCCAGGGGATTCAGCCCCAGCATTTT. Its protein is CAISESQGIQPQHF.

Comments on this clone: This sample includes further DNA sequences coding for the same CDR3. The chain has TRBV18 and TRBJ1-2; 7 nucleotides line up with TRBD1. The CDR3 covers 13 residues. CDR1 and CDR2 from the germline V gene are KGHSH and LQKENI. The trim removed 3 bases at V and 5 bases at J, leaving 3 bases unmatched. The CDR3 region is CASSPGQEYGYTF. CDR3 DNA: TGTGCCAGCTCACCTGGACAGGAGTATGGCTACACCTTC.

The rearrangement links TRBV14 to TRBJ2-7; D remains unclear. Trimming pared 2 bases from V and 2 bases from J, leaving 4 bases between. This CDR3 comprises 12 residues. Germline assignment: CDR1 SGHDN and CDR2 FVKESK. The CDR3 reads CASSQQAYEQYF. The CDR3 coding sequence is TGTGCCAGCAGCCAACAGGCCTACGAGCAGTACTTC.

This sequence joins TRBV7-2 and TRBJ1-5; D is uncertain. The CDR3 contains 15 residues. V dropped 0 bases and J dropped 0 bases, with 6 bases sitting between them. Germline assignment: CDR1 SGHTA and CDR2 FQGNSA. The CDR3 bases are TGTGCCAGCAGCTTAGCGACAAGTAGCAATCAGCCCCAGCATTTT. Translated: CASSLATSSNQPQHF.

This chain joins TRBV3-1 (or the pseudogene TRBV3-2) and TRBJ1-3; 8 nucleotides agree with TRBD1. CDR1 LGHDT and CDR2 YNNKEL come from the germline V gene (reference sequence). This CDR3 contains 15 residues. V shed 1 base, J shed 4 bases, and the junction held 3 bases outside the gene matches. The CDR3 DNA reads as TGTGCCAGCAGCCAAGGGACAGGGTACGGAAACACCATATATTTT. The encoded protein is CASSQGTGYGNTIYF.

V gene TRBV19 combines with J gene TRBJ1-5; D not resolved. V was trimmed by 1 base and J by 9 bases, leaving 16 bases between them. This CDR3 is built from 15 residues. Germline-derived CDR1 and CDR2 are LNHDA and SQIVND (reference sequence). CDR3 in amino acids: CASSIGGVIPGPQHF. The DNA for the CDR3 is TGTGCCAGTAGTATAGGCGGGGTCATACCCGGGCCCCAGCATTTT.

The chain has TRBV7-9 and TRBJ2-1; D is possibly TRBD2 (6 bases). This CDR3 spans 14 amino acids. Germline V lookup: CDR1 SEHNR, CDR2 FQNEAQ (reference sequence). The ends were cut back, 3 bases at V and 5 bases at J, with 11 bases in the middle. In DNA, the CDR3 is TGTGCCAGCAGCTTGGGAGGAACACACAATGAGCAGTTCTTC. Protein sequence: CASSLGGTHNEQFF.

The V call is TRBV4-3, the J call TRBJ1-5, with D unclear. With 0 bases removed from V and 8 bases from J, the gap between germline ends came to 14 bases. The V gene's germline CDR1 is LGHNA and CDR2 YSLEER. The length of the CDR3 is 15 residues. In DNA form, the CDR3 reads TGCGCCAGCAGCCAAGATCTGTCTCCTTCTAAGCCCCAGCATTTT. This gives the protein CASSQDLSPSKPQHF.

This chain joins TRBV11-2 and TRBJ2-5; the match to TRBD2 covers 9 bases. With 5 bases clipped from V and 1 base from J, the junction kept 5 bases outside the gene matches. CDR1 is SGHAT, CDR2 FQNNGV, per germline. This CDR3 has 15 amino acids. The CDR3 is CASSPRTSVQETQYF. CDR3 DNA: TGTGCCAGCAGCCCCAGGACTAGCGTCCAAGAGACCCAGTACTTC.